These 17 T cell receptor beta chains were sequenced from one sample in a study of T cell responses to AZD1222 COVID-19 vaccine. The repertoire was sequenced with immunoSEQ multiplex PCR; TCRdb's copy has only in-frame clones and lacks some. The profile covers some 150,000 clones, with about 89% appearing a single time and roughly a tenth taken by the ten largest. Sequences were derived from peripheral blood, sampled 28 days after the second AZD1222 dose. These receptors came from an adult who received the AZD1222 COVID-19 vaccine.

This clone was found a few times. The chain combines TRBV5-1 with TRBJ2-1, with TRBD1 identical over 9 bases. J lost 0 bases, V lost 4 bases, and 14 bases had no gene match. Germline CDR1 SGHRS, CDR2 YFSETQ. This CDR3 region has 19 residues. As DNA, the CDR3 is TGCGCCAGCAGCCTACCGGGACAGGGTACCGGGGCCTCCTACAATGAGCAGTTCTTC. Protein sequence: CASSLPGQGTGASYNEQFF. Full variable domain (outside the CDR3, taken from reference TRBV5-1 and TRBJ2-1): KAGVTQTPRYLIKTRGQQVTLSCSPISGHRSVSWYQQTPGQGLQFLFEYFSETQRNKGNFPGRFSGRQFSNSRSEMNVSTLELGDSALYLCASSLPGQGTGASYNEQFFGPGTRLTVL.

This sequence joins TRBV9 and TRBJ1-2; D unresolved. The CDR3 loop spans 13 amino acids. The germline V and J ends were trimmed by 4 bases and 7 bases, with 14 bases remaining between them. CDR1 SGDLS and CDR2 YYNGEE come from the germline V gene. CDR3 in amino acids: CASSMIQAAGYTF. The CDR3 DNA reads as TGTGCCAGCAGCATGATACAAGCGGCTGGCTACACCTTC.

V and J are TRBV10-3 and TRBJ1-3; D might be TRBD1 (5 bases). There are 15 residues in the CDR3. Germline loops: CDR1 ENHRY, CDR2 SYGVKD. The germline V and J ends were trimmed by 6 bases and 0 bases, with 12 bases remaining between them. CDR3 region: CAIREDKGSGNTIYF. CDR3 coding DNA: TGTGCCATCAGGGAGGACAAAGGCTCTGGAAACACCATATATTTT.

The V gene is TRBV5-3, the J gene TRBJ2-5; D possibly corresponds to TRBD2 (6 bases). TRBV5-3 is flagged as an ORF with uncertain function. V lost 5 bases to trimming and J lost 4 bases, with 18 bases between them. The CDR3 contains 15 residues. The CDR3 bases are TGTGCCAGAAGTTTCCTTGGAGGGTCTGGAGAGACCCAGTACTTC. This translates into CARSFLGGSGETQYF.

The V gene is TRBV5-1, the J gene TRBJ1-1; 7 nucleotides align to TRBD1. V lost 0 bases, J lost 1 base, and 6 bases stayed unmatched. The germline gives CDR1 SGHRS, CDR2 YFSETQ. The CDR3 is 16 amino acids. As DNA, the CDR3 is TGCGCCAGCAGCTTGGGTAGTTGGACAGGGAACACTGAAGCTTTCTTT. Its translation is CASSLGSWTGNTEAFF.

The chain joins TRBV5-1 to TRBJ2-4; 9 bases fit TRBD2. The CDR3 totals 15 residues. The V gene's germline CDR1 is SGHRS and CDR2 YFSETQ. V was pared by 5 bases and J by 4 bases, with 7 bases of the junction left unmatched. CDR3 DNA: TGCGCCAGCAGTGTTCCTAGCGGGGATAAAAACATTCAGTACTTC. The encoded protein is CASSVPSGDKNIQYF.

The V and J genes are TRBV28 and TRBJ1-2; 8 nucleotides line up with TRBD1. CDR1 and CDR2 (germline): MDHEN, SYDVKM. The V segment lost 6 bases and the J segment 3 bases; nucleotides outside the gene matches: 9. The CDR3 sequence is 15 residues long. CDR3 protein: CASRPMDREYYGYTF. The CDR3 nucleotides read TGTGCCAGCAGACCTATGGACAGGGAATACTATGGCTACACCTTC.

With regard to this clone: The sample holds other DNA sequences that translate to the same CDR3. V and J are TRBV3-1 (or the pseudogene TRBV3-2) and TRBJ1-6; 7 bases match TRBD1. The trim removed 3 bases at V and 7 bases at J, leaving 3 bases unmatched. This CDR3 is 14 amino acids long. CDR1 and CDR2 from the germline V gene are LGHDT and YNNKEL (reference sequence). Written as DNA, the CDR3 is TGTGCCAGCAGCCACCCAGGGGGGAATTCACCCCTCCACTTT. This translates into CASSHPGGNSPLHF.

This rearrangement joins TRBV3-1 (or the pseudogene TRBV3-2) to TRBJ1-4; D is perhaps TRBD1 (5 bases). Germline lookup yields CDR1 LGHDT and CDR2 YNNKEL (reference sequence). The CDR3 totals 18 residues. V lost 3 bases, J lost 7 bases, and 24 bases lay in between. CDR3 bases: TGTGCCAGCAGCCAGGGGAGGGGCAGGTCTGGGGGGAGTGAAAAACTGTTTTTT. Protein product: CASSQGRGRSGGSEKLFF.

This clone was seen only a few times. At the DNA level, this CDR3 is encoded by other sequences in the same sample as well. The rearrangement uses TRBV6-1 and TRBJ1-2, with 9 positions matching TRBD1. CDR3 length: 13 amino acids. Germline V gene lookup returns CDR1 MNHNS and CDR2 SASEGT. Unmatched junction bases numbered 9, after V lost 11 bases and J lost 5 bases. The CDR3 is CASSEGQGYGYTF. DNA for the CDR3: TGTGCCTCCAGTGAGGGACAGGGTTATGGCTACACCTTC.

This clone has just a few counts. The J gene is TRBJ2-7, the V gene TRBV19; 7 nucleotides agree with TRBD2. The CDR3 covers 13 residues. CDR1 and CDR2 from the germline V gene are LNHDA and SQIVND (reference sequence). Unmatched junction bases numbered 8, after V lost 8 bases and J lost 4 bases. The CDR3 here is CASSKGREYEQYF. In nucleotides, the CDR3 is TGTGCCAGTTCGAAGGGGCGGGAGTACGAGCAGTACTTC.

The sample holds a few counts of this clone. This chain connects TRBV10-3 to TRBJ1-3, with TRBD1 matching over 9 bases. Germline-derived CDR1 and CDR2 are ENHRY and SYGVKD. V was pared by 0 bases and J by 12 bases, with 6 bases of the junction left unmatched. The CDR3 length is 14 residues. The CDR3 reads CAISESGTGRYIYF. The CDR3 bases are TGTGCCATCAGTGAGTCGGGGACAGGGAGATACATATATTTT.

The chain joins TRBV28 to TRBJ2-5; 10 positions match TRBD1. The germline CDR1 and CDR2 sequences are MDHEN and SYDVKM. This CDR3 comprises 16 residues. V gave up 1 base and J gave up 10 bases; unmatched junction bases: 12. In DNA, the CDR3 is TGTGCCAGCAGTTTATTCAATCCGGGACAGGGGTTAGGCCAGTACTTC. Translation gives CASSLFNPGQGLGQYF.

The chain couples TRBV10-3 to TRBJ1-5; D not resolved. With 0 bases removed from V and 8 bases from J, the gap between germline ends came to 8 bases. The CDR3 totals 13 residues. The germline V gene encodes CDR1 ENHRY and CDR2 SYGVKD. The chain's CDR3 is CAISESSLEPQHF. For the CDR3, the DNA is TGTGCCATCAGTGAGTCAAGTTTGGAGCCCCAGCATTTT.

This clone appeared once. The J gene is TRBJ2-3, the V gene TRBV4-3, with TRBD1 matching over 10 bases. The CDR3 extends over 16 amino acids. V dropped 4 bases and J dropped 0; count of bases not matched to a gene: 4. Germline V gives CDR1 LGHNA, CDR2 YSLEER. CDR3 sequence (DNA): TGCGCCAGCAGCCGAGGGACAGGGGCGAGCACAGATACGCAGTATTTT. Amino acids: CASSRGTGASTDTQYF.

This clone was seen a few times. The genes are TRBV6-5 and TRBJ1-5; maybe TRBD1 (5 bases). V was clipped by 6 bases and J by 7 bases, with 13 bases between them. Germline V gene sequence: CDR1 MNHEY, CDR2 SVGAGI. The CDR3 length is 13 residues. The CDR3 DNA reads as TGTGCCAGCAGCCCCCTGCGGGGCCAGCCCCAGCATTTT. Residues: CASSPLRGQPQHF.

The rearrangement links TRBV28 to TRBJ2-5; 9 bases match TRBD1. The CDR3 length is 15 residues. J lost 4 bases, V lost 1 base, and 4 bases had no gene match. Germline V gene lookup returns CDR1 MDHEN and CDR2 SYDVKM. The CDR3 spells CASSLSTGGRETQYF. DNA for the CDR3: TGTGCCAGCAGTTTATCGACAGGGGGGAGAGAGACCCAGTACTTC. Full variable domain (rest looked up from reference TRBV28 and TRBJ2-5): DVKVTQSSRYLVKRTGEKVFLECVQDMDHENMFWYRQDPGLGLRLIYFSYDVKMKEKGDIPEGYSVSREKKERFSLILESASTNQTSMYLCASSLSTGGRETQYFGPGTRLLVL.